These 9 T cell receptor beta chains share one sample of origin, sequenced in a study of molecular identifiers for immune sequencing clone quantification. TCRdb recomputed calls from the PCR reads with MiXCR, one row per CDR3 protein. Among about 640,000 distinct CDR3 sequences, approximately 20% were seen once, and the ten largest hold around 0.86%. The sample was naive CD8+ T cells from blood, with Jurkat cell RNA spiked in. Specified subset: FACS-sorted CD8+CD4-CCR7+CD45RA+ naive T cells. The receptors come from a human donor in good health. Some libraries in this study had Jurkat cell RNA spiked in.

This clonotype has just one count. This clone may be a read error of a much larger clone one base away. The CDR3 nucleotides are TGTGCCAGCAGCCATGGTGGGACTACTACCTACGATGAGCAGTTCTTC. Amino acids: CASSHGGTTTYDEQFF. The rearrangement uses TRBV4-2 and TRBJ2-1; 7 bases are shared with TRBD2. The CDR3 has 16 residues. Per germline, CDR1 LGHNA and CDR2 YNFKEQ.

The chain is built from TRBV7-9 and TRBJ2-7, with 8 bases aligning to TRBD2. V trimming: 5 bases; J trimming: 5 bases; junction bases outside the gene matches: 11. This CDR3 contains 15 residues. Germline CDR1 reads SEHNR; CDR2 reads FQNEAQ (reference sequence). The CDR3 nucleotides read TGTGCCAGCAGCCCCTCCACGACTAGCGTGAACGAGCAGTACTTC. This translates into CASSPSTTSVNEQYF. The entire variable domain, with the rest obtained from reference TRBV7-9 and TRBJ2-7, is as follows: DTGVSQNPRHKITKRGQNVTFRCDPISEHNRLYWYRQTLGQGPEFLTYFQNEAQLEKSRLLSDRFSAERPKGSFSTLEIQRTEQGDSAMYLCASSPSTTSVNEQYFGPGTRLTVT.

This clonotype was recorded many times. The chain combines TRBV6-2 or TRBV6-3 with TRBJ2-7, with D hard to call. Germline-derived CDR1 and CDR2 are MNHEY and SVGEGT. The CDR3 consists of 15 residues. The V gene lost 10 bases and the J gene lost 0 bases, with 19 bases spanning the gap. This chain's CDR3 is CATASPPTNSYEQYF. The CDR3 nucleotides are TGTGCCACCGCCTCCCCTCCGACCAACTCCTACGAGCAGTACTTC.

This clonotype has ten or more counts. This chain joins TRBV29-1 and TRBJ2-5, with 8 bases that match TRBD1. This CDR3 is 11 amino acids long. With V trimmed by 3 bases and J by 9 bases, 3 bases remained unmatched. In germline, CDR1 is SQVTM, CDR2 ANQGSEA. CDR3 protein: CSVDAGGPQYF. In DNA form, the CDR3 reads TGCAGCGTTGACGCAGGGGGCCCCCAGTACTTC.

This clonotype was observed many times. The V call is TRBV6-5, the J call TRBJ2-3; a possible D gene is TRBD1 (6 bases). The ends were cut back, 2 bases at V and 10 bases at J, with 13 bases in the middle. CDR3 length: 13 residues. Per the germline V gene, CDR1 is MNHEY and CDR2 is SVGAGI. CDR3 DNA: TGTGCCAGCAGTTACCAACAGGGCTTGGCGCAGTATTTT. It encodes CASSYQQGLAQYF.

This clonotype was detected ten times or more. The V and J genes are TRBV13 and TRBJ2-2, with TRBD1 matching 8 bases. CDR1 and CDR2 from the germline V gene are PRHDT and FYEKMQ (reference sequence). There are 15 residues in the CDR3. Unmatched junction bases numbered 5, after V lost 4 bases and J lost 4 bases. The CDR3 DNA reads TGTGCCAGCAGCTCGACAGGGGAGAGCACCGGGGAGCTGTTTTTT. Protein sequence: CASSSTGESTGELFF.

Concerning this clonotype: It may be a read error: a sequence one base away is much more abundant. The chain links TRBV6-6 to TRBJ1-5, with 9 bases fitting TRBD1. CDR1 and CDR2 from the germline V gene are MNHNY and SVGAGI (reference sequence). This CDR3 is built from 19 residues. J gave up 5 bases and V 2 bases, and 16 bases lay outside the gene matches. CDR3 DNA: TGTGCCAGCAGTTACCCCGGGACAGGGTTTCCCAGAAGGGATCAGCCCCAGCATTTT. It translates to CASSYPGTGFPRRDQPQHF.

This clonotype appeared many times. The chain couples TRBV15 to TRBJ1-5, with a tentative D call TRBD1 (6 bases). The length of the CDR3 is 15 residues. Germline CDR1 reads LNHNV; CDR2 reads YYDKDF (reference sequence). V was trimmed by 1 base and J by 1 base, leaving 8 bases between them. CDR3 DNA sequence: TGTGCCACCAGCAGAGTACAGGGCAGCAATCAGCCCCAGCATTTT. It codes for CATSRVQGSNQPQHF.

On this clonotype: A much larger clone lies one base from this, so it may be a read error. The genes are TRBV28 and TRBJ2-7; perhaps TRBD2 as D (7 bases). The germline V and J ends were trimmed by 8 bases and 2 bases, with 13 bases remaining between them. In germline, CDR1 is MDHEN, CDR2 SYDVKM. This CDR3 is 13 amino acids long. CDR3 coding DNA: TGTGCCAGCCAGGGAGGGGGTACCTACGAGCAGTACTTC. It specifies CASQGGGTYEQYF.